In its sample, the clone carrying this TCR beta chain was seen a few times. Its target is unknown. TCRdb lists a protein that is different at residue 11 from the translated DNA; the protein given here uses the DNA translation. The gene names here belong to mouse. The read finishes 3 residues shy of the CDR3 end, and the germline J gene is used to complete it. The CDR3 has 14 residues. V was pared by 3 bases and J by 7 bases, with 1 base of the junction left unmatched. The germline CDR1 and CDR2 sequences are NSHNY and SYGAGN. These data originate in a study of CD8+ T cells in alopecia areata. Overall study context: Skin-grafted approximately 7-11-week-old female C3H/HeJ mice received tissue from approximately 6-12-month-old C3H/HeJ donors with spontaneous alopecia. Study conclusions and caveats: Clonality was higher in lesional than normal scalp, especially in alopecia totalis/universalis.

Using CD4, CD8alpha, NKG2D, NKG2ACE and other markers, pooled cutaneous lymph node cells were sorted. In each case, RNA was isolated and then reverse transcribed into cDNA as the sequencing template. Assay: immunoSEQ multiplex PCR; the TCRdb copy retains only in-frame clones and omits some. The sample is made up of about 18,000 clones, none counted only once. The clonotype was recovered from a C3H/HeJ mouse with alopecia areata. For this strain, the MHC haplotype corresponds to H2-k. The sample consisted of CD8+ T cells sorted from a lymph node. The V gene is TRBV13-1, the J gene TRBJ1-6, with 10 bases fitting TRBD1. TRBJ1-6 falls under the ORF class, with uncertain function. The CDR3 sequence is CASSGQGANSPLYF. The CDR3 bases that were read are TGTGCCAGCAGTGGACAGGGGGCGAATTCGCCC.